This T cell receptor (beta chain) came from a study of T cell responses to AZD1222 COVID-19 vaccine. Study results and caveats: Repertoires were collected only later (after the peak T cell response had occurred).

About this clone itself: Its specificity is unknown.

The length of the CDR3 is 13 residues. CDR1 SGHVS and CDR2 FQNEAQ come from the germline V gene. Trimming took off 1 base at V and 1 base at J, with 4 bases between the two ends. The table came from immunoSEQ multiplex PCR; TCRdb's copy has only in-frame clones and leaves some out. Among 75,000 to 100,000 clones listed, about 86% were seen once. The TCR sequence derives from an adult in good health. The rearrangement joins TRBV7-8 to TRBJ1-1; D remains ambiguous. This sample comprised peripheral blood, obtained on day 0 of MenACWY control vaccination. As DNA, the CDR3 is TGTGCCAGCAGCTTAGGGCGGAACACTGAAGCTTTCTTT. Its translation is CASSLGRNTEAFF.